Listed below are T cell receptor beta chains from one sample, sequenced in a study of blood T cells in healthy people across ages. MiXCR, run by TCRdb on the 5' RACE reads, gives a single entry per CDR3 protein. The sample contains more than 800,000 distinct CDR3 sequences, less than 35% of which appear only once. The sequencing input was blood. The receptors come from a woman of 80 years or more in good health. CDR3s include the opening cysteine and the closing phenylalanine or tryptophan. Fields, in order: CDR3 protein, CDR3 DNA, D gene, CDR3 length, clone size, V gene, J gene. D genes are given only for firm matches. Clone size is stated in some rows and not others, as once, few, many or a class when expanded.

CDR3: CATAGDPTDTQYF
DNA: TGTGCCACCGCTGGGGACCCCACAGATACGCAGTATTTT
D: NA
length: 13
size: many
V: TRBV24-1
J: TRBJ2-3

CDR3: CASSLEVAGKDTQYF
DNA: TGCGCCAGCAGCTTGGAGGTAGCGGGCAAGGATACGCAGTATTTT
D: TRBD2
length: 15
size: many
V: TRBV5-1
J: TRBJ2-3

CDR3: CASSPLGGNSYEQYF
DNA: TGTGCCAGCAGTCCCCTAGGGGGAAACTCCTACGAGCAGTACTTC
D: NA
length: 15
size: many
V: TRBV6-2/TRBV6-3
J: TRBJ2-7

CDR3: CASSKTGEDGANVRTF
DNA: TGTGCCAGCAGTAAGACAGGGGAGGATGGGGCCAACGTCCGGACTTTC
D: TRBD1
length: 16
size: NA
V: TRBV6-2/TRBV6-3
J: TRBJ2-6

CDR3: CASSLRDGYTF
DNA: TGTGCCAGCAGCTTAAGGGACGGCTACACCTTC
D: NA
length: 11
size: many
V: TRBV7-2
J: TRBJ1-2

CDR3: CASSSPSAPLHF
DNA: TGTGCCAGCAGCTCCCCTTCGGCACCCCTCCACTTT
D: NA
length: 12
size: NA
V: TRBV7-2
J: TRBJ1-6

CDR3: CASSLEWRGGVDTQYF
DNA: TGCGCCAGCAGCTTGGAATGGCGGGGGGGAGTAGATACGCAGTATTTT
D: TRBD2
length: 16
size: NA
V: TRBV5-1
J: TRBJ2-3

CDR3: CASSHDLGQGDSPLHF
DNA: TGCGCCAGCAGCCACGACCTGGGACAGGGAGATTCACCCCTCCACTTT
D: TRBD1
length: 16
size: many
V: TRBV4-3
J: TRBJ1-6

CDR3: CASSQMSGDRGLGYTF
DNA: TGTGCCAGCAGCCAGATGAGCGGGGACAGGGGTCTGGGCTACACCTTC
D: TRBD1
length: 16
size: many
V: TRBV3-1
J: TRBJ1-2

CDR3: CASSLDLPMGYGYTF
DNA: TGTGCCAGCAGCTTAGACCTCCCGATGGGCTATGGCTACACCTTC
D: NA
length: 15
size: NA
V: TRBV7-2
J: TRBJ1-2

CDR3: CASSLPAGGLETQYF
DNA: TGTGCCAGCAGCCTACCAGCGGGGGGGCTGGAGACCCAGTACTTC
D: TRBD2
length: 15
size: many
V: TRBV7-2
J: TRBJ2-5

CDR3: CASGEWGGPETQYF
DNA: TGTGCCAGCGGTGAATGGGGCGGCCCGGAGACCCAGTACTTC
D: NA
length: 14
size: NA
V: TRBV25-1
J: TRBJ2-5

CDR3: CASSESVTAGAPQYF
DNA: TGCGCCAGCAGTGAGTCGGTAACAGCGGGGGCCCCGCAGTATTTT
D: TRBD2
length: 15
size: many
V: TRBV10-1
J: TRBJ2-3

CDR3: CASSPPWDTQYF
DNA: TGTGCCAGCAGTCCGCCGTGGGATACGCAGTATTTT
D: NA
length: 12
size: NA
V: TRBV6-2/TRBV6-3
J: TRBJ2-3

CDR3: CASSLGLAGAHNEQFF
DNA: TGTGCCAGCAGCTTAGGGCTAGCGGGGGCCCACAATGAGCAGTTCTTC
D: TRBD2
length: 16
size: many
V: TRBV7-6
J: TRBJ2-1

CDR3: CASTDKRGGNYGYTF
DNA: TGTGCCAGCACCGACAAGCGGGGGGGGAACTATGGCTACACCTTC
D: NA
length: 15
size: few
V: TRBV6-5
J: TRBJ1-2

CDR3: CASSPSYGYTF
DNA: TGTGCCAGCAGCCCTAGCTATGGCTACACCTTC
D: NA
length: 11
size: many
V: TRBV7-2
J: TRBJ1-2

CDR3: CASSLRGTSGDDRVYTQYF
DNA: TGTGCCAGCAGCTTGAGGGGGACTAGCGGGGATGACCGCGTATATACGCAGTATTTT
D: TRBD2
length: 19
size: many
V: TRBV7-2
J: TRBJ2-3

CDR3: CASRDRESPYEQYF
DNA: TGTGCCAGCAGAGACAGGGAATCCCCCTACGAGCAGTACTTC
D: TRBD1
length: 14
size: NA
V: TRBV12-3/TRBV12-4
J: TRBJ2-7

CDR3: CASGDRANTGELFF
DNA: TGTGCCAGCGGAGACAGAGCGAACACCGGGGAGCTGTTTTTT
D: NA
length: 14
size: NA
V: TRBV25-1
J: TRBJ2-2

CDR3: CASSLSGTRNTGELFF
DNA: TGTGCCAGCAGCTTAAGTGGGACTAGAAACACCGGGGAGCTGTTTTTT
D: TRBD2
length: 16
size: NA
V: TRBV7-3
J: TRBJ2-2

CDR3: CASRVWGGGNYGYTF
DNA: TGTGCCAGCAGGGTATGGGGGGGCGGAAACTATGGCTACACCTTC
D: NA
length: 15
size: few
V: TRBV27
J: TRBJ1-2

CDR3: CASSLDGPYGYTF
DNA: TGTGCCAGCAGCTTAGATGGACCCTATGGCTACACCTTC
D: NA
length: 13
size: many
V: TRBV7-9
J: TRBJ1-2

CDR3: CASSQDRNSPLHF
DNA: TGTGCCAGCAGCCAAGATAGGAATTCACCCCTCCACTTT
D: NA
length: 13
size: few
V: TRBV3-1
J: TRBJ1-6

CDR3: CASSSRGTEGAGELFF
DNA: TGTGCCAGCAGCTCCCGCGGGACCGAGGGGGCCGGGGAGCTGTTTTTT
D: NA
length: 16
size: once
V: TRBV9
J: TRBJ2-2

CDR3: CSAVPPRGYTEAFF
DNA: TGCAGTGCTGTCCCGCCCCGGGGGTACACTGAAGCTTTCTTT
D: NA
length: 14
size: once
V: TRBV20-1
J: TRBJ1-1

CDR3: CASRSGGSTNEQFF
DNA: TGTGCCAGCAGAAGCGGGGGGTCTACTAATGAGCAGTTCTTC
D: TRBD2
length: 14
size: few
V: TRBV6-2/TRBV6-3
J: TRBJ2-1

CDR3: CASRNVRGYNEQFF
DNA: TGTGCCAGCAGAAACGTCCGGGGATACAATGAGCAGTTCTTC
D: NA
length: 14
size: many
V: TRBV12-3/TRBV12-4
J: TRBJ2-1

CDR3: CASSLDGQGNSPLHF
DNA: TGTGCCAGCAGCTTAGACGGGCAGGGAAATTCACCCCTCCACTTT
D: NA
length: 15
size: many
V: TRBV7-9
J: TRBJ1-6

CDR3: CASSLASGADVLTF
DNA: TGTGCCAGCAGCTTAGCTTCCGGGGCCGACGTCCTGACTTTC
D: NA
length: 14
size: NA
V: TRBV7-2
J: TRBJ2-6

CDR3: CASSFPEKNIQYF
DNA: TGTGCCAGCAGCTTCCCGGAGAAAAACATTCAGTACTTC
D: NA
length: 13
size: NA
V: TRBV5-4
J: TRBJ2-4

CDR3: CASSELAGVGVALHF
DNA: TGTGCCAGCAGTGAGCTTGCAGGGGTAGGAGTGGCCCTCCACTTT
D: NA
length: 15
size: few
V: TRBV6-1
J: TRBJ1-6

CDR3: CASSPGTKPDSYEQYF
DNA: TGTGCCAGCAGCCCGGGGACCAAACCGGACTCCTACGAGCAGTACTTC
D: NA
length: 16
size: NA
V: TRBV27
J: TRBJ2-7

CDR3: CSASSMASTDTQYF
DNA: TGCAGTGCTAGTTCCATGGCTAGCACAGATACGCAGTATTTT
D: NA
length: 14
size: few
V: TRBV20-1
J: TRBJ2-3

CDR3: CASSWDRVDEKLFF
DNA: TGTGCCAGCAGCTGGGACAGGGTGGATGAAAAACTGTTTTTT
D: TRBD1
length: 14
size: many
V: TRBV7-9
J: TRBJ1-4

CDR3: CASSHRRGTQYF
DNA: TGTGCCAGCAGCCATCGTAGGGGGACCCAGTACTTC
D: NA
length: 12
size: many
V: TRBV3-1
J: TRBJ2-5

CDR3: CSALGQQEAFF
DNA: TGCAGTGCACTGGGACAGCAAGAAGCTTTCTTT
D: TRBD1
length: 11
size: NA
V: TRBV20-1
J: TRBJ1-1

CDR3: CASSLVGVSNQPQHF
DNA: TGTGCCAGCAGCTTAGTAGGAGTTAGCAATCAGCCCCAGCATTTT
D: NA
length: 15
size: NA
V: TRBV7-8
J: TRBJ1-5

CDR3: CASSGTGGRNTEAFF
DNA: TGTGCCAGCAGCGGTACAGGGGGTAGGAACACTGAAGCTTTCTTT
D: TRBD1
length: 15
size: few
V: TRBV9
J: TRBJ1-1

CDR3: CATAGLVGQPQHF
DNA: TGTGCCACCGCCGGGTTGGTGGGTCAGCCCCAGCATTTT
D: NA
length: 13
size: NA
V: TRBV15
J: TRBJ1-5

CDR3: CSVVTGRNQPQHF
DNA: TGCAGCGTTGTAACAGGGCGAAATCAGCCCCAGCATTTT
D: NA
length: 13
size: few
V: TRBV29-1
J: TRBJ1-5

CDR3: CASRLERMNTEAFF
DNA: TGTGCCAGCAGGCTCGAACGCATGAACACTGAAGCTTTCTTT
D: NA
length: 14
size: many
V: TRBV6-2/TRBV6-3
J: TRBJ1-1

CDR3: CASSLVGGVQDEQFF
DNA: TGTGCCAGCAGTTTGGTGGGGGGCGTACAGGATGAGCAGTTCTTC
D: NA
length: 15
size: NA
V: TRBV12-3/TRBV12-4
J: TRBJ2-1

CDR3: CASSLYGDREGYTF
DNA: TGTGCCAGCAGCTTATACGGGGACAGGGAAGGCTACACCTTC
D: TRBD1
length: 14
size: NA
V: TRBV7-6
J: TRBJ1-2

CDR3: CASSLAETQYF
DNA: TGTGCCAGCAGCTTAGCAGAGACCCAGTACTTC
D: NA
length: 11
size: many
V: TRBV7-9
J: TRBJ2-5

CDR3: CASSLAGAQYNEQFF
DNA: TGTGCCAGCAGCTTAGCGGGAGCCCAATACAATGAGCAGTTCTTC
D: NA
length: 15
size: many
V: TRBV7-2
J: TRBJ2-1

CDR3: CASSLGSSFGNEQFF
DNA: TGCGCCAGCAGCTTGGGTTCTTCCTTCGGCAATGAGCAGTTCTTC
D: NA
length: 15
size: many
V: TRBV5-1
J: TRBJ2-1

CDR3: CASSFRPRASGCHQPQHF
DNA: TGTGCCAGCAGCTTTAGACCCCGGGCCTCAGGATGCCATCAGCCCCAGCATTTT
D: NA
length: 18
size: few
V: TRBV7-6
J: TRBJ1-5

CDR3: CASSFLKRSDVNEQFF
DNA: TGTGCCAGCAGTTTTCTGAAGCGGAGTGATGTCAATGAGCAGTTCTTC
D: NA
length: 16
size: many
V: TRBV12-3/TRBV12-4
J: TRBJ2-1

CDR3: CSARENSGFQAPLHF
DNA: TGCAGTGCTAGAGAAAATTCAGGGTTTCAGGCACCCCTCCACTTT
D: NA
length: 15
size: NA
V: TRBV20-1
J: TRBJ1-6

CDR3: CASSPREGRSLGNEQFF
DNA: TGTGCCAGCAGCCCCCGGGAGGGGAGGAGTTTGGGGAATGAGCAGTTCTTC
D: TRBD2
length: 17
size: many
V: TRBV6-2/TRBV6-3
J: TRBJ2-1

CDR3: CASSQERGGNTEAFF
DNA: TGTGCCAGCAGCCAAGAGCGGGGAGGGAACACTGAAGCTTTCTTT
D: NA
length: 15
size: NA
V: TRBV4-2
J: TRBJ1-1

CDR3: CASRYTSSYEQYF
DNA: TGTGCCAGCAGGTACACCTCCTCCTACGAGCAGTACTTC
D: NA
length: 13
size: NA
V: TRBV6-5
J: TRBJ2-7

CDR3: CASSQERGGPGELFF
DNA: TGCGCCAGCAGCCAAGAGCGGGGGGGTCCCGGGGAGCTGTTTTTT
D: TRBD2
length: 15
size: NA
V: TRBV4-3
J: TRBJ2-2

CDR3: CSATGLAGTGAGELFF
DNA: TGCAGTGCTACCGGACTAGCGGGGACGGGTGCCGGGGAGCTGTTTTTT
D: TRBD2
length: 16
size: NA
V: TRBV20-1
J: TRBJ2-2